The rows below give T cell receptor beta chains drawn from one sample of a study of T cell responses to AZD1222 COVID-19 vaccine. The method was immunoSEQ multiplex PCR; TCRdb's version includes in-frame clones alone and lacks a portion of them. The data show roughly 150,000 clones, with 87% seen just once and 0.85% to 1.2% held by the top ten. The sequences come from peripheral blood, collected 28 days after the second AZD1222 dose. The source of these receptors is an adult who received the AZD1222 COVID-19 vaccine. CDR3s include the opening cysteine and the closing phenylalanine or tryptophan. D genes are given only for firm matches. Some rows have no size entry. The others give once, few or many, or a class for an expanded clone.

CDR3 protein	CDR3 DNA	clone size	J gene	V gene	D gene
CASSGHSGDYGYTF	TGCGCCAGCAGCGGGCATTCGGGGGACTATGGCTACACCTTC	.	TRBJ1-2	TRBV4-3	.
CASSRDSVANQPQHF	TGTGCCAGCAGCCGGGACAGCGTAGCCAATCAGCCCCAGCATTTT	few	TRBJ1-5	TRBV7-2	TRBD1
CASSPGGSSYNSPLHF	TGTGCCAGCAGCCCCGGGGGGAGCTCCTATAATTCACCCCTCCACTTT	.	TRBJ1-6	TRBV3-1/TRBV3-2	.
CASSLAGPDGAFF	TGTGCCAGCAGTTTAGCGGGGCCGGACGGAGCTTTCTTT	.	TRBJ1-1	TRBV27	.
CASSLVTDSLDGYTF	TGTGCCAGCAGCTTGGTCACTGATTCCCTCGATGGCTACACCTTC	.	TRBJ1-2	TRBV7-2	.
CASSRIYQPQHF	TGTGCCAGCAGTAGAATTTATCAGCCCCAGCATTTT	.	TRBJ1-5	TRBV12-3/TRBV12-4	.
CASSQVGRDRSRANYGYTF	TGCGCCAGCAGCCAAGTAGGTCGAGACCGGTCGAGAGCTAACTATGGCTACACCTTC	.	TRBJ1-2	TRBV4-1	.
CASSQDVVRGPGNTIYF	TGTGCCAGCAGCCAAGATGTGGTCCGGGGCCCTGGAAACACCATATATTTT	few	TRBJ1-3	TRBV3-1/TRBV3-2	.
CASSRRQGASPLHF	TGTGCCAGCAGCCGAAGACAGGGGGCTTCACCCCTCCACTTT	once	TRBJ1-6	TRBV16	TRBD1
CASSPYTEAFF	TGTGCCAGCAGCCCATACACTGAAGCTTTCTTT	.	TRBJ1-1	TRBV7-2	.
CASSPRVDYGYTF	TGTGCCAGCAGCCCCAGGGTTGACTATGGCTACACCTTC	.	TRBJ1-2	TRBV7-2	.
CASSLGEGPQHF	TGTGCCAGCAGCTTAGGAGAGGGGCCCCAGCATTTT	few	TRBJ1-5	TRBV7-9	.
CASSLGGQEFNSPLHF	TGTGCCAGCTCACTGGGTGGTCAGGAATTTAATTCACCCCTCCACTTT	.	TRBJ1-6	TRBV18	.
CAWNTWGGKPEAFF	TGTGCCTGGAATACTTGGGGGGGGAAGCCTGAAGCTTTCTTT	.	TRBJ1-1	TRBV30	.
CASSDHSNQPQHF	TGTGCCAGCAGTGATCACTCTAATCAGCCCCAGCATTTT	.	TRBJ1-5	TRBV6-1	.
CSASLGGPDTEAFF	TGCAGTGCTAGTTTGGGGGGACCTGACACTGAAGCTTTCTTT	.	TRBJ1-1	TRBV20-1	.
CASSQVTGGTEAFF	TGTGCCAGCAGCCAGGTTACAGGGGGCACTGAAGCTTTCTTT	.	TRBJ1-1	TRBV7-2	TRBD1
CASSRGAPLGYTF	TGTGCCAGCAGCAGAGGGGCCCCTCTTGGCTACACCTTC	.	TRBJ1-2	TRBV25-1	.
CATSREPGYGYTF	TGTGCCACCAGCCGAGAGCCAGGCTATGGCTACACCTTC	.	TRBJ1-2	TRBV15	.
CASSYTILNTGELFF	TGTGCCAGCAGTTACACCATATTGAACACCGGGGAGCTGTTTTTT	.	TRBJ2-2	TRBV6-5	.
CASSPTRPSGNTIYF	TGTGCCAGCAGCCCGACACGACCCTCTGGAAACACCATATATTTT	.	TRBJ1-3	TRBV3-1/TRBV3-2	.
CASSTGSFQETQYF	TGTGCCAGCAGTACCGGGTCCTTTCAAGAGACCCAGTACTTC	.	TRBJ2-5	TRBV6-5	.
CASSPARTSGGLNTGELFF	TGTGCCAGCTCCCCGGCTCGGACTAGCGGGGGCCTAAACACCGGGGAGCTGTTTTTT	.	TRBJ2-2	TRBV18	TRBD2
CSVRWTSGRSYEQYF	TGCAGCGTTAGGTGGACTAGCGGGCGGAGCTACGAGCAGTACTTC	.	TRBJ2-7	TRBV29-1	TRBD2
CAISEDSYNSPLHF	TGTGCCATCAGTGAAGACAGCTATAATTCACCCCTCCACTTT	.	TRBJ1-6	TRBV10-3	.
CATLRSGGGGGYTF	TGTGCCACCCTTAGATCGGGGGGTGGAGGAGGCTACACCTTC	.	TRBJ1-2	TRBV27	.
CASSLAVSRGRGTEAFF	TGTGCCAGCAGCTTAGCGGTGTCGAGGGGGCGCGGCACTGAAGCTTTCTTT	once	TRBJ1-1	TRBV7-8	TRBD1
CASSQVDEFSYNSPLHF	TGCGCCAGCAGCCAAGTTGATGAGTTCTCCTATAATTCACCCCTCCACTTT	.	TRBJ1-6	TRBV4-1	.
CASRGTGSGELFF	TGTGCCAGCAGAGGGACAGGGTCCGGGGAGCTGTTTTTT	.	TRBJ2-2	TRBV12-3/TRBV12-4	TRBD1
CASRPPGTGEDGYTF	TGTGCCAGCAGACCTCCGGGGACAGGGGAGGATGGCTACACCTTC	.	TRBJ1-2	TRBV11-2	TRBD1
CASSGVGGQPQHF	TGTGCCAGCAGTGGGGTCGGGGGTCAGCCCCAGCATTTT	few	TRBJ1-5	TRBV28	.
CASSFLQGTANTEAFF	TGTGCCAGTAGTTTCCTTCAGGGGACAGCGAACACTGAAGCTTTCTTT	.	TRBJ1-1	TRBV19	TRBD1
CASSPGQALLGTEAFF	TGTGCCAGCAGCCCGGGACAGGCCCTGTTGGGCACTGAAGCTTTCTTT	.	TRBJ1-1	TRBV5-4	TRBD1
CASSQEGVTEAFF	TGCGCCAGCAGCCAGGAGGGGGTGACTGAAGCTTTCTTT	.	TRBJ1-1	TRBV4-1	.
CASSFKRESNEQFF	TGCGCCAGCAGCTTTAAAAGGGAGTCCAATGAGCAGTTCTTC	.	TRBJ2-1	TRBV5-1	.
CASSPDGLAGHRELFF	TGTGCCAGCAGCCCAGACGGACTAGCGGGCCACCGAGAGTTGTTCTTC	once	TRBJ2-1	TRBV4-2	TRBD2
CASSLGPGEQFF	TGTGCCAGCAGTTTGGGCCCTGGTGAGCAGTTCTTC	.	TRBJ2-1	TRBV12-3/TRBV12-4	.
CASSLGTSGGRTDTQYF	TGTGCCAGCAGCTTAGGGACTAGCGGGGGACGCACAGATACGCAGTATTTT	.	TRBJ2-3	TRBV11-2	TRBD2
CASSFSGTGFNSSYNSPLHF	TGCGCCAGCAGCTTCTCCGGGACAGGATTTAACAGCTCCTATAATTCACCCCTCCACTTT	once	TRBJ1-6	TRBV5-1	TRBD1
CASSEGQYQETQYF	TGCGCCAGCAGCGAGGGACAGTACCAAGAGACCCAGTACTTC	.	TRBJ2-5	TRBV5-1	TRBD1
CASTPQNNYGYTF	TGTGCCAGTACTCCGCAGAACAACTATGGCTACACCTTC	.	TRBJ1-2	TRBV19	.
CASSHPPSATEAFF	TGCGCCAGCAGCCACCCCCCGTCCGCAACTGAAGCTTTCTTT	.	TRBJ1-1	TRBV4-1	.
CASSFLGYRTGELFF	TGTGCCAGCAGCTTTTTGGGGTACCGCACCGGGGAGCTGTTTTTT	.	TRBJ2-2	TRBV7-9	.
CASGRDGYGYTF	TGTGCTAGTGGCCGTGACGGCTATGGCTACACCTTC	.	TRBJ1-2	TRBV12-5	.
CSASGLAGEYNEQFF	TGCAGTGCTAGTGGACTAGCGGGGGAGTACAATGAGCAGTTCTTC	.	TRBJ2-1	TRBV20-1	TRBD2
CASKLNPSGQPQHF	TGTGCCAGCAAACTAAACCCCAGCGGGCAGCCCCAGCATTTT	.	TRBJ1-5	TRBV2	.